The clone carrying this T cell receptor (beta chain) was recorded at least ten times. Its antigen is as yet unknown. The sample is drawn from a study of tumor and adjacent non-tumor tissue in lung cancer. Study-wide background: On average, productive TCRbeta reads reached roughly 3.9 million per sample.

Trimming stripped 2 bases from V and 3 bases from J, with 9 bases between. Germline loops: CDR1 MDHEN, CDR2 SYDVKM. The CDR3 runs to 14 residues. No cell sorting was done before RNA was extracted from the tissue. Whole-study results and caveats: Tumor repertoires had a smaller top 100 clone share than normal lung. Patients with more diverse tumor TCRs had worse survival.

TCRbeta libraries were built with three rounds of nested PCR, modified from ARM-PCR. TCRdb re-analysed the multiplex PCR reads in MiXCR, keeping a single row per CDR3 protein. The sample consists of about 90,000 distinct CDR3 sequences, 61% of them appearing once. The V and J genes are TRBV28 and TRBJ2-3; D is ambiguous. The receptor's source is a man between 65 and 79 years old with non-small cell lung cancer. Sequencing used lung tumor tissue. The CDR3 here is CASSLMRETDTQYF. In DNA, the CDR3 is TGTGCCAGCAGTTTAATGAGAGAGACAGATACGCAGTATTTT.